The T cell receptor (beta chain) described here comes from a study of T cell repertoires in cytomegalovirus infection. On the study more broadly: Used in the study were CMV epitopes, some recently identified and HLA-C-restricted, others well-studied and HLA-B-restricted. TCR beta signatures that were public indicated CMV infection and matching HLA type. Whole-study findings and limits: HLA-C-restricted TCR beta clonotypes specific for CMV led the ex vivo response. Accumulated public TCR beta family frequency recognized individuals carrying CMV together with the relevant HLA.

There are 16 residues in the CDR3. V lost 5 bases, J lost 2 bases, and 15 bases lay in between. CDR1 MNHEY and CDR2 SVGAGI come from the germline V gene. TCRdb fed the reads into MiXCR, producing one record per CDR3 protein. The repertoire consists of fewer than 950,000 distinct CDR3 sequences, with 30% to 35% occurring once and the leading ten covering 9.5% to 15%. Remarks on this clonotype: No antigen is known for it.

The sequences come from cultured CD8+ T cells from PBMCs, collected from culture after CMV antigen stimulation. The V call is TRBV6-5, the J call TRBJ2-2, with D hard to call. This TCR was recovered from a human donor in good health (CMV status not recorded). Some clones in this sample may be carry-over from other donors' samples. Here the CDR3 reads CASSRFTQINTGELFF. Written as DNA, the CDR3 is TGTGCCAGCAGTCGATTCACCCAGATCAACACCGGGGAGCTGTTTTTT.